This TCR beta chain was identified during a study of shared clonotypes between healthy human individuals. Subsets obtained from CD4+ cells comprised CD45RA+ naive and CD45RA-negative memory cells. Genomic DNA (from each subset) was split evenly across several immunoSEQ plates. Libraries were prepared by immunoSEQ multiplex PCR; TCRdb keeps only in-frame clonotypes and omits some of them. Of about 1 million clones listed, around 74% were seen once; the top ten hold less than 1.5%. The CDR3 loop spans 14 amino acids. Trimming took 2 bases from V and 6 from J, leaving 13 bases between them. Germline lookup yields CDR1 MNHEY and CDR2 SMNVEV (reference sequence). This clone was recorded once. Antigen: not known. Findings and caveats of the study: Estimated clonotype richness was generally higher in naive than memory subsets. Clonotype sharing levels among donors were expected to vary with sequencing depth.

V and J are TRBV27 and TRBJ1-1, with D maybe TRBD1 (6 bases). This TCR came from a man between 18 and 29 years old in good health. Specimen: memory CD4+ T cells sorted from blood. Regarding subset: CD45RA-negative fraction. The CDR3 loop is CASSLQGRSAEAFF. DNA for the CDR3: TGTGCCAGCAGTTTACAGGGGAGGAGTGCTGAAGCTTTCTTT.